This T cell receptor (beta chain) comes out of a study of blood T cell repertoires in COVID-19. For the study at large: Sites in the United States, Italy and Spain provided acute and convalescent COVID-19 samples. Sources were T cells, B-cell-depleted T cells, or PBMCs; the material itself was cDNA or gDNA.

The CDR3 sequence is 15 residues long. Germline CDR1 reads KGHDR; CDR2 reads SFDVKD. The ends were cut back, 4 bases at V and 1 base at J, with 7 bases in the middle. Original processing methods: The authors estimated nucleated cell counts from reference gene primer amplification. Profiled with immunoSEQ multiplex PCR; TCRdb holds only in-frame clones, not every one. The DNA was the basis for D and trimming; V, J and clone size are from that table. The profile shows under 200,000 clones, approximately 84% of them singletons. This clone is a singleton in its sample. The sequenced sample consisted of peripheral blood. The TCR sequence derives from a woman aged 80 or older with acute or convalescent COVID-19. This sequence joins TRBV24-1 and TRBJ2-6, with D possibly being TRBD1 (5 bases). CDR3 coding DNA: TGTGCCACCAGTGACCCAGGGTCTGGGGCCAACGTCCTGACTTTC. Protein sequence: CATSDPGSGANVLTF.